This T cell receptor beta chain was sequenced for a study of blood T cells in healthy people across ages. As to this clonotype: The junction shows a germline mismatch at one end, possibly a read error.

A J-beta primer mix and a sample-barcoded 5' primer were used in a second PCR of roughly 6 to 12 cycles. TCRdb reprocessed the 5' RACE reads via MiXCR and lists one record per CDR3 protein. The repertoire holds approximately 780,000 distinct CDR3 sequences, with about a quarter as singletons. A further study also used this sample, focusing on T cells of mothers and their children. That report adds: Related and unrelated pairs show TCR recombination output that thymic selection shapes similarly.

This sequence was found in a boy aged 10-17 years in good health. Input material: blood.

The DNA of the CDR3 is TGTGCCAGCAGCCCAGAGCAAGGCTCCTTCGAGCAGTACTTC. It is translated as CASSPEQGSFEQYF. The chain uses TRBV9 and TRBJ2-7; no firm D call. This CDR3 is 14 amino acids long. From germline, CDR1 is SGDLS and CDR2 YYNGEE. The complete variable domain, with remaining parts taken from reference TRBV9 and TRBJ2-7, reads DSGVTQTPKHLITATGQRVTLRCSPRSGDLSVYWYQQSLDQGLQFLIQYYNGEERAKGNILERFSAQQFPDLHSELNLSSLELGDSALYFCASSPEQGSFEQYFGPGTRLTVT.